Many counts were recorded for the clone carrying this TCR beta chain. The antigen is unknown. This CDR3 has 18 amino acids. With 2 bases removed from V and 0 bases from J, the gap between germline ends came to 19 bases. CDR1 and CDR2 from the germline V gene are SGHNT and YENEEA. The data stem from a study of T-cell reconstitution after alpha-beta-depleted transplantation in children. Whole-study results and caveats: A year had passed since transplant, and T-cell counts and diversity by then came mostly from newly produced T cells. By about two months after transplant, alpha-beta T cells reportedly arose from several hundred graft clones that had expanded.

Preparing the TCRbeta library involved the use of unique molecular identifiers. Each CDR3 protein is one row after TCRdb ran MiXCR on the PCR reads. The sample lists 250,000 or so distinct CDR3 sequences, around 7.5% occurring once. Material: PBMCs, mostly from graft donor cells, obtained 180 days after TCRalphabeta/CD19-depleted stem cell transplant. This receptor was taken from a male patient aged 5 to 17 who had a stem cell transplant for acute lymphoblastic leukemia, so the T cells may come from the graft donor. The chain uses TRBV11-3 and TRBJ1-1; D is ambiguous. The CDR3, as DNA: TGTGCCAGCAGCTTAATGACTTCTGTTGGGGTCCTGAACACTGAAGCTTTCTTT. Its protein is CASSLMTSVGVLNTEAFF. Drawing the rest from reference TRBV11-3 and TRBJ1-1, the complete variable domain is EAGVVQSPRYKIIEKKQPVAFWCNPISGHNTLYWYLQNLGQGPELLIRYENEEAVDDSQLPKDRFSAERLKGVDSTLKIQPAELGDSAVYLCASSLMTSVGVLNTEAFFGQGTRLTVV.